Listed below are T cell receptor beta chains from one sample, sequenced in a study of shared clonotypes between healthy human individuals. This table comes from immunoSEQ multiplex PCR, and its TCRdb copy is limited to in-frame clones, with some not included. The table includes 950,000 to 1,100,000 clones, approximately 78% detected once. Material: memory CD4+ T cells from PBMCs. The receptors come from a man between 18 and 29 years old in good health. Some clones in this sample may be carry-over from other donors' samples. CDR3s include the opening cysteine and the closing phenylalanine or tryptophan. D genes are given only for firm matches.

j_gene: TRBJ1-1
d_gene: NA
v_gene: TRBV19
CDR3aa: CASSFRKGEAFF

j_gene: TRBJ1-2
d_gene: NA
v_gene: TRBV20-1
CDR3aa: CSARRGPGYTF

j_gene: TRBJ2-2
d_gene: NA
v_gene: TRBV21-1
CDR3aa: CASSKKIKSDRGNTGELFF

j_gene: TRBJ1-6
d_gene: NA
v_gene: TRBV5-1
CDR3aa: CASSLLTDNSPLHF

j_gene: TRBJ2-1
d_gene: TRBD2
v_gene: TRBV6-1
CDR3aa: CASRGRGRAYNEQFF

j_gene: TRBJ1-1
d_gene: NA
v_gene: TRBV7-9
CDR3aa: CASSLGLGGALNTEAFF

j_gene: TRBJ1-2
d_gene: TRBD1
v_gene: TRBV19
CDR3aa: CASSGPGQTNYGYTF

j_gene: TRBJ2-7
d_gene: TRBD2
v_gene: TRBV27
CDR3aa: CASSPLGGSWVYEQYF

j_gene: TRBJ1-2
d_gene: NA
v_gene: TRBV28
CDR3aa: CASSKRPKRGGNYGYTF

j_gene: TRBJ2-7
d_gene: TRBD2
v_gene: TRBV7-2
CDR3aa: CASSPGTSGRRIGYEQYF

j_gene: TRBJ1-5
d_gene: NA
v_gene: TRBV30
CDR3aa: CAWRDPRHSNQPQHF

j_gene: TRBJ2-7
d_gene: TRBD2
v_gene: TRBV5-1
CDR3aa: CASSLASGSSYEQYF

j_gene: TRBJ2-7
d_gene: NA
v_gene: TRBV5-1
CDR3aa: CASSPLGMGSYEQYF

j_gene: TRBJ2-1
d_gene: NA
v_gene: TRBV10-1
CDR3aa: CASSDGSLNNEQFF

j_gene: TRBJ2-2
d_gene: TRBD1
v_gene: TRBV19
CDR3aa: CASSMAHRGLVFF

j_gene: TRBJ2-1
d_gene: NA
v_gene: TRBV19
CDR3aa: CASSIRRDQSNEQFF

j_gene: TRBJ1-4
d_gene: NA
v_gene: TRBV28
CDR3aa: CASSPIGLATNEKLFF

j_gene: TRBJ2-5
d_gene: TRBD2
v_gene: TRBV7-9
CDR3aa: CASSWTTKAGGGETQYF

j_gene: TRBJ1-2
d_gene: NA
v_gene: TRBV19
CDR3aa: CASSLGGLNYGYTF

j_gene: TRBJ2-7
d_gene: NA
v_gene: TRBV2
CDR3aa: CASLMGRGTYEQYF